Below, 20 T cell receptor beta chains from the same sample are listed, as sequenced in a study of cytomegalovirus exposure and HLA in healthy donors. Assay: immunoSEQ multiplex PCR; the TCRdb copy retains only in-frame clones and omits some. Among 95,000 to 120,000 clones listed, 90% to 97% were seen once. Sample: PBMCs. The receptor source for this set is a woman between 18 and 29 years old in good health and CMV-seronegative.

The V gene is TRBV5-1, the J gene TRBJ1-1; possibly TRBD1 for D (5 bases). Germline V gives CDR1 SGHRS, CDR2 YFSETQ. The CDR3 is 13 amino acids. V dropped 5 bases and J dropped 1 base, with 9 bases sitting between them. The chain's CDR3 is CASRLGRNTEAFF. CDR3 bases: TGCGCCAGCAGACTGGGGCGGAACACTGAAGCTTTCTTT.

The CDR3 region is CAWTRGSTEAFF. CDR3 in DNA: TGTGCCTGGACCAGGGGATCCACTGAAGCTTTCTTT. The rearrangement links TRBV30 to TRBJ1-1, with a weak D call TRBD1 (6 bases). Trimming left V 4 bases short and J 4 bases short, with 10 bases between. The CDR3 loop spans 12 amino acids. CDR1 is GTSNPN and CDR2 is SVGIG in the germline V gene (reference sequence).

The chain joins TRBV7-2 to TRBJ2-1, with 7 positions matching TRBD1. Trimming at V came to 7 bases and at J to 5 bases, leaving 5 bases not matched to a gene. The CDR3 covers 13 residues. Germline V gives CDR1 SGHTA, CDR2 FQGNSA. This CDR3 reads CASNQDRNNEQFF. In DNA, the CDR3 is TGTGCCAGCAACCAGGACAGGAACAATGAGCAGTTCTTC.

The chain joins TRBV4-2 to TRBJ2-7, with 10 bases lining up with TRBD1. The germline CDR1 and CDR2 sequences are LGHNA and YNFKEQ. Trimming removed 0 bases from V and 1 base from J; junction bases left unmatched: 6. CDR3 length: 17 residues. CDR3: CASSQDPRTGGSYEQYF. The CDR3 bases are TGTGCCAGCAGCCAAGATCCGAGGACAGGGGGTTCCTACGAGCAGTACTTC.

The J gene is TRBJ1-2, the V gene TRBV10-1; D is possibly TRBD1 (6 bases). This CDR3 contains 18 residues. Germline V lookup: CDR1 WNHNN, CDR2 SYGVQD (reference sequence). The V end lost 6 bases, the J end lost 3 bases, and 26 bases lay between the germline ends. This CDR3 reads CASRNREGTKGVDYGYTF. The CDR3 DNA follows: TGCGCCAGCAGAAACAGGGAGGGAACTAAAGGGGTGGACTATGGCTACACCTTC.

This clone was detected only once. The chain couples TRBV6-5 to TRBJ2-7, with TRBD1 identical over 8 bases. Looked up from germline, CDR1 is MNHEY and CDR2 is SVGAGI. CDR3 length: 15 amino acids. V lost 0 bases, J lost 9 bases, and 10 bases stayed unmatched. CDR3 coding DNA: TGTGCCAGCAGTTACTCGACTTCAGGGGGCGCCTGGCAGTACTTC. Its translation: CASSYSTSGGAWQYF.

The gene calls are TRBV25-1 and TRBJ2-1; 11 bases agree with TRBD1. Germline lookup yields CDR1 MGHDK and CDR2 SYGVNS. The V segment lost 2 bases and the J segment 7 bases; nucleotides outside the gene matches: 7. CDR3 length: 16 amino acids. The CDR3 DNA reads as TGTGCCAGCAGTGAAAGAGGACAGGGGGCGAGGAATGAGCAGTTCTTC. Translation gives CASSERGQGARNEQFF.

The chain recombines TRBV19 with TRBJ2-3, with 8 bases that match TRBD2. This CDR3 spans 14 amino acids. V gave up 3 bases and J gave up 2 bases; unmatched junction bases: 1. Per germline, CDR1 LNHDA and CDR2 SQIVND (reference sequence). The CDR3, as DNA: TGTGCCAGTAGTATTGGACTAGCCACAGATACGCAGTATTTT. Protein product: CASSIGLATDTQYF.

The V gene is TRBV5-1, the J gene TRBJ1-6; 7 positions agree with TRBD1. There are 15 residues in the CDR3. The germline V gene has CDR1 SGHRS and CDR2 YFSETQ. Trimming removed 4 bases from V and 6 bases from J; junction bases left unmatched: 7. The CDR3 bases are TGCGCCAGCAGCGTCCTCGGGACAGCTAATTCACCCCTCCACTTT. Encoded protein: CASSVLGTANSPLHF.

CDR3 loop: CASSPGQGVYEQYF. The CDR3, as DNA: TGTGCCAGCAGCCCGGGACAGGGTGTCTACGAGCAGTACTTC. The chain has TRBV7-6 and TRBJ2-7; 9 nucleotides line up with TRBD1. The CDR3 runs 14 residues. Germline CDR1 is SGHVS and CDR2 is FNYEAQ. Trimming removed 5 bases from V and 3 bases from J; junction bases left unmatched: 5.

V and J are TRBV28 and TRBJ2-7; D unresolved. Germline CDR1 MDHEN, CDR2 SYDVKM. The length of the CDR3 is 18 residues. Deletions cut 2 bases from V and 0 bases from J, with 20 bases between. CDR3 region: CASSLEFAYPRGSYEQYF. CDR3 nucleotides: TGTGCCAGCAGTTTAGAATTCGCTTACCCGCGAGGCTCCTACGAGCAGTACTTC.

The chain employs TRBV19 and TRBJ1-1, with D tentatively TRBD1 (5 bases). V was cut by 5 bases and J by 6 bases, with 19 bases left in between. The CDR3 covers 15 residues. Per the germline V gene, CDR1 is LNHDA and CDR2 is SQIVND (reference sequence). Written as DNA, the CDR3 is TGTGCCAGTAGTCCACAGGTCCAGGTTGGTGCTGAAGCTTTCTTT. This translates into CASSPQVQVGAEAFF.

V is TRBV7-9 and J is TRBJ1-1; D gene uncertain. Germline values: CDR1 SEHNR, CDR2 FQNEAQ (reference sequence). The ends were cut back, 0 bases at V and 8 bases at J, with 13 bases in the middle. The CDR3 is 14 amino acids. CDR3 in amino acids: CASSLASRDPEAFF. The CDR3 DNA is TGTGCCAGCAGCTTAGCCTCGAGGGATCCGGAAGCTTTCTTT.

The V and J genes are TRBV4-1 and TRBJ2-1, with 7 bases that match TRBD1. Germline CDR1 and CDR2: MGHRA and YSYEKL. V shed 1 base and J 9 bases; nucleotides not matched to a gene: 9. CDR3 length equals 15 residues. The CDR3 loop is CASSQAIGGSGEQFF. The CDR3 DNA is TGCGCCAGCAGCCAAGCGATAGGGGGCTCGGGTGAGCAGTTCTTC.

This clone showed up just once. The genes are TRBV19 and TRBJ2-3; 7 bases are shared with TRBD1. Germline-derived CDR1 and CDR2 are LNHDA and SQIVND (reference sequence). CDR3 length equals 15 residues. V lost 4 bases and J lost 5; bases outside the gene matches: 9. The CDR3 spells CASSNRQGRGDTQYF. As DNA, the CDR3 is TGTGCCAGTAGTAACAGACAGGGACGGGGAGATACGCAGTATTTT. Variable domain in full (rest from reference TRBV19 and TRBJ2-3): DGGITQSPKYLFRKEGQNVTLSCEQNLNHDAMYWYRQDPGQGLRLIYYSQIVNDFQKGDIAEGYSVSREKKESFPLTVTSAQKNPTAFYLCASSNRQGRGDTQYFGPGTRLTVL.

The chain combines TRBV30 with TRBJ2-1; TRBD2 matches 8 bases. V gave up 5 bases and J gave up 3 bases; unmatched junction bases: 6. The CDR3 has 14 amino acids. The germline V gene encodes CDR1 GTSNPN and CDR2 SVGIG (reference sequence). CDR3: CAWFRGGHYNEQFF. In DNA, the CDR3 is TGTGCCTGGTTCCGGGGGGGACACTACAATGAGCAGTTCTTC.

The J gene is TRBJ2-7, the V gene TRBV5-5; 9 bases line up with TRBD2. The CDR3 has 17 residues. Unmatched junction bases numbered 13, after V lost 4 bases and J lost 2 bases. CDR1 and CDR2 from the germline V gene are SGHKS and YYEKEE (reference sequence). The CDR3 loop reads CASSPRSPAGGTYEQYF. CDR3 coding DNA: TGTGCCAGCAGCCCCCGAAGCCCAGCGGGGGGAACCTACGAGCAGTACTTC.

The rearrangement links TRBV7-9 to TRBJ1-5, with a weak D call TRBD1 (5 bases). This CDR3 spans 16 amino acids. Trimming removed 6 bases at V and 4 bases at J, with 19 bases between. Germline-derived CDR1 and CDR2 are SEHNR and FQNEAQ (reference sequence). The CDR3 bases are TGTGCCAGCAGTATCGGGGGGGAATCATGGAATCAGCCCCAGCATTTT. This translates into CASSIGGESWNQPQHF. The whole variable domain, remainder taken from reference TRBV7-9 and TRBJ1-5, is DTGVSQNPRHKITKRGQNVTFRCDPISEHNRLYWYRQTLGQGPEFLTYFQNEAQLEKSRLLSDRFSAERPKGSFSTLEIQRTEQGDSAMYLCASSIGGESWNQPQHFGDGTRLSIL.

The gene calls are TRBV7-2 and TRBJ2-2; 9 bases line up with TRBD1. Germline assignment: CDR1 SGHTA and CDR2 FQGNSA. The CDR3 is made up of 15 amino acids. Trimming cost V 5 bases and J 6 bases; bases outside gene matches: 7. The CDR3 protein is CASSRHGTGPGELFF. As DNA, the CDR3 is TGTGCCAGCAGCCGTCATGGGACAGGGCCCGGGGAGCTGTTTTTT.

The V call is TRBV5-5, the J call TRBJ1-1, with a tentative D call TRBD1 (6 bases). Per germline, CDR1 SGHKS and CDR2 YYEKEE (reference sequence). V lost 0 bases, J lost 6 bases, and 9 bases lay in between. This CDR3 region has 13 residues. CDR3 amino acids: CASSLGPGAEAFF. CDR3 coding DNA: TGTGCCAGCAGCTTGGGGCCAGGGGCTGAAGCTTTCTTT.